The rows below give T cell receptor beta chains drawn from one sample of a study of beta chain features in type 1 diabetes. Measured with immunoSEQ multiplex PCR; TCRdb has only the in-frame clones, and not every one. This sample has 310,000 or so clones, with approximately 10% found just once. Sequencing used naive CD4+ T cells from blood. Every receptor here comes from a woman between 25 and 40 years old in good health. The CDR3 runs from the conserved cysteine through the conserved F or W. D genes are given only for firm matches. Clone size is stated in some rows and not others, as once, few, many or a class when expanded.

J gene: TRBJ2-7; V gene: TRBV7-9; D gene: TRBD2; clone size: few; CDR3 DNA: TGTGCCAGCAGCTCCATAGCGGGAATCCACCACGAGCAGTACTTC; CDR3 protein: CASSSIAGIHHEQYF
J gene: TRBJ1-5; V gene: TRBV7-9; D gene: .; clone size: few; CDR3 DNA: TGTGCCAGCAGCTTAGGGACAGCCCACGATCAGCCCCAGCATTTT; CDR3 protein: CASSLGTAHDQPQHF
J gene: TRBJ1-2; V gene: TRBV29-1; D gene: .; clone size: few; CDR3 DNA: TGCAGCGTTAAGGAGATATATGGCTACACCTTC; CDR3 protein: CSVKEIYGYTF
J gene: TRBJ2-1; V gene: TRBV18; D gene: .; clone size: few; CDR3 DNA: TGTGCCAGCTCACGCGACTCCAATGAGCAGTTCTTC; CDR3 protein: CASSRDSNEQFF
J gene: TRBJ2-3; V gene: TRBV7-2; D gene: TRBD2; clone size: few; CDR3 DNA: TGTGCCAGCAGCTTTGAACTAGCGGGAGGGTCTAGCACAGATACGCAGTATTTT; CDR3 protein: CASSFELAGGSSTDTQYF
J gene: TRBJ1-5; V gene: TRBV2; D gene: TRBD1; clone size: .; CDR3 DNA: TGTGCCAGCAGTGTTGGACAGGGATATCAGCCCCAGCATTTT; CDR3 protein: CASSVGQGYQPQHF
J gene: TRBJ2-5; V gene: TRBV7-9; D gene: TRBD1; clone size: many; CDR3 DNA: TGTGCCAGCAGTCAACAGGGGCAAGAGACCCAGTACTTC; CDR3 protein: CASSQQGQETQYF
J gene: TRBJ2-5; V gene: TRBV7-9; D gene: TRBD2; clone size: .; CDR3 DNA: TGTGCCAGCAGCTTAGCTAGCGGGAAAGAGACCCAGTACTTC; CDR3 protein: CASSLASGKETQYF
J gene: TRBJ2-1; V gene: TRBV18; D gene: TRBD2; clone size: few; CDR3 DNA: TGTGCCAGCTCACGAGCGGGAGGGCCGCGGTACAATGAGCAGTTCTTC; CDR3 protein: CASSRAGGPRYNEQFF
J gene: TRBJ2-2; V gene: TRBV7-9; D gene: TRBD1; clone size: .; CDR3 DNA: TGTGCCAGCAGCCCGAGACAGGGGGCCAACCCGAACACCGGGGAGCTGTTTTTT; CDR3 protein: CASSPRQGANPNTGELFF
J gene: TRBJ2-1; V gene: TRBV11-3; D gene: TRBD1; clone size: few; CDR3 DNA: TGTGCCAGCAGCCTCACCCTGGACAGGGTCAATGAGCAGTTCTTC; CDR3 protein: CASSLTLDRVNEQFF
J gene: TRBJ2-1; V gene: TRBV4-3; D gene: TRBD2; clone size: few; CDR3 DNA: TGCGCCAGCAGCCAAGGTGAGGCTAGCGGGATAGATGAGCAGTTCTTC; CDR3 protein: CASSQGEASGIDEQFF
J gene: TRBJ1-1; V gene: TRBV10-3; D gene: .; clone size: .; CDR3 DNA: TGTGCCACCAGGGCTATGGGGCCTGAGGCTTTCTTT; CDR3 protein: CATRAMGPEAFF
J gene: TRBJ2-7; V gene: TRBV6-5; D gene: TRBD2; clone size: .; CDR3 DNA: TGTGCCAGCTACGGGGGGGGGATCCCCTACGAGCAGTACTTC; CDR3 protein: CASYGGGIPYEQYF
J gene: TRBJ2-1; V gene: TRBV7-2; D gene: TRBD2; clone size: few; CDR3 DNA: TGTGCCAGCAGCTTACCTCGCTGGGCGGGAGGTGGGGATGAGCAGTTCTTC; CDR3 protein: CASSLPRWAGGGDEQFF
J gene: TRBJ2-7; V gene: TRBV28; D gene: .; clone size: few; CDR3 DNA: TGTGCCAGCAGCACTTACAGGGAGTACGAGCAGTACTTC; CDR3 protein: CASSTYREYEQYF
J gene: TRBJ2-4; V gene: TRBV5-4; D gene: .; clone size: few; CDR3 DNA: TGTGCCAGCAGCTTGCCGGACAAAGGTTCCGTTCAGTACTTC; CDR3 protein: CASSLPDKGSVQYF
J gene: TRBJ2-1; V gene: TRBV15; D gene: .; clone size: .; CDR3 DNA: TGTGCCACCAGCGAAGCTCGCTCGGGACTCGGTAATGAGCAGTTCTTC; CDR3 protein: CATSEARSGLGNEQFF
J gene: TRBJ1-3; V gene: TRBV28; D gene: TRBD1; clone size: few; CDR3 DNA: TGTGCCAGCAGAACCGGGACAGGGGGCCCTGGAAACACCATATATTTT; CDR3 protein: CASRTGTGGPGNTIYF
J gene: TRBJ2-3; V gene: TRBV15; D gene: .; clone size: .; CDR3 DNA: TGTGCCACCAGCAGAGATCAAGATACGCAGTATTTT; CDR3 protein: CATSRDQDTQYF
J gene: TRBJ1-1; V gene: TRBV29-1; D gene: .; clone size: .; CDR3 DNA: TGCAGCGTTGAGTTGCAGGAGAACACTGAAGCTTTCTTT; CDR3 protein: CSVELQENTEAFF
J gene: TRBJ1-2; V gene: TRBV2; D gene: .; clone size: .; CDR3 DNA: TGTGCCAGCAATACCGGGGTATCCTATGGCTACACCTTC; CDR3 protein: CASNTGVSYGYTF
J gene: TRBJ2-7; V gene: TRBV7-2; D gene: TRBD2; clone size: .; CDR3 DNA: TGTGCCAGCAGCGCCACTAGCGTGTCGTCCTACGAGCAGTACTTC; CDR3 protein: CASSATSVSSYEQYF
J gene: TRBJ2-7; V gene: TRBV7-2; D gene: .; clone size: .; CDR3 DNA: TGTGCCAGCAGCTTAGGACAGGCCTCCTCCTACGAGCAGTACTTC; CDR3 protein: CASSLGQASSYEQYF
J gene: TRBJ1-4; V gene: TRBV7-2; D gene: TRBD1; clone size: .; CDR3 DNA: TGTGCCAGCAGCCTAGGGACAGGGGGGGATGAAAAACTGTTTTTT; CDR3 protein: CASSLGTGGDEKLFF
J gene: TRBJ2-3; V gene: TRBV4-3; D gene: .; clone size: few; CDR3 DNA: TGCGCCAGCAGCCAAGTTTACCAGCAGGTCGCAGATACGCAGTATTTT; CDR3 protein: CASSQVYQQVADTQYF
J gene: TRBJ2-7; V gene: TRBV5-4; D gene: TRBD2; clone size: few; CDR3 DNA: TGTGCCAGCAGCTTTAGGCAATTCCCGGGACTAGGTCGAGACGAGCAGTACTTC; CDR3 protein: CASSFRQFPGLGRDEQYF
J gene: TRBJ2-7; V gene: TRBV19; D gene: TRBD1; clone size: .; CDR3 DNA: TGTGCCAGTAGTTCGGGACAGGCCAACGAGCAGTACTTC; CDR3 protein: CASSSGQANEQYF
J gene: TRBJ2-3; V gene: TRBV7-6; D gene: .; clone size: few; CDR3 DNA: TGTGCCAGCAGCTTAAATGGAGGGCAGACCACAGATACGCAGTATTTT; CDR3 protein: CASSLNGGQTTDTQYF
J gene: TRBJ1-2; V gene: TRBV15; D gene: TRBD1; clone size: .; CDR3 DNA: TGTGCCACCAGCAGCCTGGATAGACAGGGAGGATTGGGTGGCTACACCTTC; CDR3 protein: CATSSLDRQGGLGGYTF
J gene: TRBJ2-3; V gene: TRBV7-9; D gene: .; clone size: .; CDR3 DNA: TGTGCCAGCAGCTCCACGGGGGTAGCGGCCTTTAGCACAGATACGCAGTATTTT; CDR3 protein: CASSSTGVAAFSTDTQYF
J gene: TRBJ2-3; V gene: TRBV13; D gene: TRBD2; clone size: .; CDR3 DNA: TGTGCCAGCAGCTTAAGGGCTAGCGGAGACACAGATACGCAGTATTTT; CDR3 protein: CASSLRASGDTDTQYF
J gene: TRBJ2-1; V gene: TRBV19; D gene: TRBD1; clone size: .; CDR3 DNA: TGTGCCAGTAAGGACGGGCCGACCGGGACAGGGAAATACAATGAGCAGTTCTTC; CDR3 protein: CASKDGPTGTGKYNEQFF
J gene: TRBJ1-4; V gene: TRBV9; D gene: TRBD1; clone size: .; CDR3 DNA: TGTGCCAGCAGCGGCAGACAGGGGATTAATGAAAAACTGTTTTTT; CDR3 protein: CASSGRQGINEKLFF
J gene: TRBJ2-7; V gene: TRBV9; D gene: TRBD2; clone size: .; CDR3 DNA: TGTGCCAGCAGCGTTGGACTAGCGGAAAACTACGAGCAGTACTTC; CDR3 protein: CASSVGLAENYEQYF
J gene: TRBJ2-7; V gene: TRBV27; D gene: TRBD2; clone size: .; CDR3 DNA: TGTGCCAGCAGTTCCCAGACTAGCGTTCCCTACGAGCAGTACTTC; CDR3 protein: CASSSQTSVPYEQYF
J gene: TRBJ2-1; V gene: TRBV9; D gene: .; clone size: few; CDR3 DNA: TGTGCCAGCAGCGTAGTTAGGGGGGACAGCTTCAATGAGCAGTTCTTC; CDR3 protein: CASSVVRGDSFNEQFF
J gene: TRBJ2-3; V gene: TRBV6-5; D gene: TRBD2; clone size: .; CDR3 DNA: TGTGCCAGCAGCCTTAGCGGGTTCAGTTATACGCAGTATTTT; CDR3 protein: CASSLSGFSYTQYF
J gene: TRBJ2-2; V gene: TRBV5-1; D gene: TRBD1; clone size: .; CDR3 DNA: TGCGCCAGCATGGGGACAGGCCGGACCGGGGAGCTGTTTTTT; CDR3 protein: CASMGTGRTGELFF
J gene: TRBJ1-1; V gene: TRBV28; D gene: .; clone size: few; CDR3 DNA: TGTGCCAGCAGTCTCCTGACAGGTGAAGCTTTCTTT; CDR3 protein: CASSLLTGEAFF